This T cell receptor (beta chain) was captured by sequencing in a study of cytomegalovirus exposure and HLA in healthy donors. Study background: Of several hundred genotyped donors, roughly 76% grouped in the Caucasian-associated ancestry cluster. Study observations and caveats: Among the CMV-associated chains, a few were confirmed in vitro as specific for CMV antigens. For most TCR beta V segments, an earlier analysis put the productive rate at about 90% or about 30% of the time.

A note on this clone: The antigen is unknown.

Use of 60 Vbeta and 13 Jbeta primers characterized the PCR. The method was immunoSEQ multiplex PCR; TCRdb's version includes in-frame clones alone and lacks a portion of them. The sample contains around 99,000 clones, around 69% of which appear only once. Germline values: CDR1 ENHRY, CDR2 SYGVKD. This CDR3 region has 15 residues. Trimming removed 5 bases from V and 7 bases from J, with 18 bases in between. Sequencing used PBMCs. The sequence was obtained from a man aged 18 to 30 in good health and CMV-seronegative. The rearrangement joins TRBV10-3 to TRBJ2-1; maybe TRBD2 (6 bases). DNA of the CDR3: TGTGCCATCAGTCCGCGGGGTGTCCTTTTGAATGAGCAGTTCTTC. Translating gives CAISPRGVLLNEQFF.